This T cell receptor beta chain emerged from a study of CD8+CD57+ T cells in acquired aplastic anemia. Patients who underwent sequencing had shown CD8+CD57+ cell expansion by flow cytometry. The template for TCR beta VDJ and CDR3 sequence profiling was genomic DNA. Via MiXCR, TCRdb re-called the reads, giving one row per CDR3 protein. The table shows some 200,000 distinct CDR3 sequences, with roughly half occurring only once. V gave up 5 bases and J gave up 3 bases; unmatched junction bases: 9. The CDR3 length is 16 residues. The chain carries TRBV12-3 or TRBV12-4 and TRBJ1-4; 7 bases align to TRBD1. The sample taken for sequencing was sorted CD4+, CD8+, or CD8+CD57+ T cells (not recorded which) from PBMCs. The TCR sequence derives from a human donor with aplastic anemia. The CDR3 reads CASSDRVGEANEKLFF. CDR3 sequence (DNA): TGTGCCAGCAGTGACAGGGTGGGTGAGGCTAATGAAAAACTGTTTTTT.